What follows is one T cell receptor beta chain and its context. Germline V gene data show CDR1 as LGHDT and CDR2 as YNNKEL (reference sequence). The V end was cut by 0 bases, the J end by 4 bases, with 6 bases between. This CDR3 has 13 amino acids. The sample is drawn from a study of blood T cell repertoires in COVID-19. Study details: From the United States, Italy and Spain came samples of acute and convalescent COVID-19. PBMCs, B-cell-depleted T cells, or T cells provided the cDNA or gDNA that made up the material.

Per the authors' pipeline: Amplified reference gene primers provided the basis for estimating nucleated cell counts. This table comes from immunoSEQ multiplex PCR, and its TCRdb copy is limited to in-frame clones, with some not included. Clone size and V and J calls were adopted from that table, with D and trimming inferred from the DNA. The sample shows tens of thousands of clones, approximately 81% of them seen only once. The sequence came from a woman older than 75 with acute or convalescent COVID-19. The specimen was peripheral blood. The chain uses TRBV3-1 (or the pseudogene TRBV3-2) and TRBJ1-2; tentative D call: TRBD1 (6 bases). CDR3 protein: CASSQDRGYGYTF. The CDR3 coding sequence is TGTGCCAGCAGCCAAGACAGGGGCTATGGCTACACCTTC.